These T cell receptor beta chains were read from a single sample in a study of T-cell memory formation after mild COVID-19. TCRdb recomputed calls from the 5' RACE reads with MiXCR, one row per CDR3 protein. The sample holds more than 250,000 distinct CDR3 sequences, around 16% seen once. The sample consisted of PBMCs or a T cell subset sorted from them (not recorded which). The receptor source for this set is a man between 18 and 35 years old who had mild COVID-19 (a few samples of this study predate the infection). Cell type and time point are not known. Both conserved end residues are part of each CDR3. A D gene is named only where the DNA matches it firmly. Part of the rows lack a size; the others show once, few, many or a class for expanded clones.

J: TRBJ1-5; D: -; length: 15; V: TRBV7-6; size: -; CDR3: CASSSREGVNQPQHF; DNA: TGTGCCAGCAGCTCAAGGGAGGGGGTGAATCAGCCCCAGCATTTT
J: TRBJ2-4; D: TRBD2; length: 16; V: TRBV6-4; size: many; CDR3: CASTTTSGGWEDIQYF; DNA: TGTGCCAGCACCACTACTAGCGGGGGATGGGAGGACATTCAGTACTTC
J: TRBJ2-1; D: TRBD1; length: 14; V: TRBV5-1; size: few; CDR3: CASSLGDREHEQFF; DNA: TGCGCCAGCAGCTTGGGGGACAGGGAGCATGAGCAGTTCTTC
J: TRBJ2-6; D: -; length: 12; V: TRBV29-1; size: -; CDR3: CSVQAGANVLTF; DNA: TGCAGCGTTCAGGCTGGGGCCAACGTCCTGACTTTC
J: TRBJ2-4; D: TRBD1; length: 14; V: TRBV4-3; size: -; CDR3: CASSPTGIGNIQYF; DNA: TGCGCCAGCAGCCCGACAGGGATTGGAAACATTCAGTACTTC
J: TRBJ2-4; D: -; length: 18; V: TRBV4-3; size: few; CDR3: CASSPSGLGRDSENIQYF; DNA: TGCGCCAGCAGCCCCTCAGGGTTGGGCCGGGACTCGGAAAACATTCAGTACTTC
J: TRBJ2-1; D: -; length: 12; V: TRBV7-9; size: many; CDR3: CASSLASHEQFF; DNA: TGTGCCAGCAGCTTAGCAAGCCATGAGCAGTTCTTC
J: TRBJ1-3; D: TRBD1; length: 15; V: TRBV6-5; size: few; CDR3: CASSDYRGLRLAIYF; DNA: TGTGCCAGCAGTGACTACAGGGGTTTGCGTCTCGCCATATATTTT
J: TRBJ2-3; D: -; length: 13; V: TRBV6-5; size: few; CDR3: CASTLGRTDTQYF; DNA: TGTGCCAGCACCCTCGGGCGCACAGATACGCAGTATTTT
J: TRBJ2-3; D: -; length: 13; V: TRBV7-2; size: many; CDR3: CASSPHSTDTQYF; DNA: TGTGCCAGCAGCCCGCATAGCACAGATACGCAGTATTTT
J: TRBJ2-5; D: TRBD1; length: 13; V: TRBV20-1; size: few; CDR3: CSASGQGKETQYF; DNA: TGCAGTGCTAGCGGACAGGGGAAAGAGACCCAGTACTTC
J: TRBJ2-3; D: -; length: 15; V: TRBV7-6; size: few; CDR3: CASSLRQDSTDTQYF; DNA: TGTGCCAGCAGCTTACGGCAAGACAGCACAGATACGCAGTATTTT
J: TRBJ2-2; D: TRBD1; length: 17; V: TRBV29-1; size: -; CDR3: CSVEDPRTGSDTGELFF; DNA: TGCAGCGTTGAAGATCCTAGGACAGGATCGGACACCGGGGAGCTGTTTTTT
J: TRBJ2-2; D: TRBD2; length: 15; V: TRBV12-3/TRBV12-4; size: few; CDR3: CASMRGGREAGELFF; DNA: TGTGCCAGCATGCGGGGGGGAAGAGAGGCCGGGGAGCTGTTTTTT
J: TRBJ2-1; D: -; length: 14; V: TRBV10-2; size: few; CDR3: CASSELAGGEEQFF; DNA: TGCGCCAGCAGTGAACTGGCTGGAGGGGAAGAGCAGTTCTTC
J: TRBJ1-2; D: TRBD1; length: 14; V: TRBV5-1; size: few; CDR3: CASSLTGGADGYTF; DNA: TGCGCCAGCAGCTTGACAGGGGGCGCGGATGGCTACACCTTC
J: TRBJ2-3; D: -; length: 13; V: TRBV7-2; size: -; CDR3: CASRSAPPDTQYF; DNA: TGTGCCAGCAGAAGCGCCCCTCCTGATACGCAGTATTTT
J: TRBJ2-3; D: -; length: 13; V: TRBV29-1; size: -; CDR3: CSVEFGAPNTQYF; DNA: TGCAGCGTTGAGTTTGGGGCGCCGAATACGCAGTATTTT
J: TRBJ1-6; D: -; length: 13; V: TRBV7-8; size: -; CDR3: CASSSTWNSPLHF; DNA: TGTGCCAGCAGCTCGACTTGGAATTCACCCCTCCACTTT
J: TRBJ2-6; D: -; length: 18; V: TRBV9; size: -; CDR3: CASSVGGGRRSGANVLTF; DNA: TGTGCCAGCAGCGTAGGTGGGGGGCGACGCTCTGGGGCCAACGTCCTGACTTTC
J: TRBJ2-3; D: -; length: 16; V: TRBV15; size: -; CDR3: CATSRDRSIRADTQYF; DNA: TGTGCCACCAGCAGAGACCGGAGCATCCGGGCAGATACGCAGTATTTT
J: TRBJ1-2; D: -; length: 17; V: TRBV6-2/TRBV6-3; size: few; CDR3: CASTRPKNRNFPYGYTF; DNA: TGTGCCAGCACTCGTCCAAAGAACCGGAATTTTCCCTATGGCTACACCTTC
J: TRBJ2-1; D: -; length: 15; V: TRBV19; size: few; CDR3: CASSLLASSYNEQFF; DNA: TGTGCCAGTAGTTTGTTGGCGAGCTCCTACAATGAGCAGTTCTTC
J: TRBJ2-3; D: TRBD1; length: 16; V: TRBV7-7; size: many; CDR3: CASSIGQGGGTDTQYF; DNA: TGTGCTAGCAGCATTGGACAGGGTGGAGGGACAGATACGCAGTATTTT
J: TRBJ2-2; D: -; length: 12; V: TRBV3-1; size: few; CDR3: CASSPLDRELFF; DNA: TGTGCCAGCAGCCCGTTGGACCGGGAGCTGTTTTTT
J: TRBJ2-5; D: TRBD1; length: 17; V: TRBV12-3/TRBV12-4; size: -; CDR3: CASRVGQGLRYQETQYF; DNA: TGTGCCAGCAGGGTGGGACAGGGATTGAGGTACCAAGAGACCCAGTACTTC
J: TRBJ1-1; D: -; length: 15; V: TRBV11-2; size: few; CDR3: CASSLVGTGQTEAFF; DNA: TGTGCCAGCAGCTTAGTAGGTACAGGGCAAACTGAAGCTTTCTTT
J: TRBJ1-1; D: -; length: 15; V: TRBV3-1; size: few; CDR3: CASSQEGRDDTEAFF; DNA: TGTGCCAGCAGCCAAGAGGGCAGGGATGACACTGAAGCTTTCTTT
J: TRBJ1-1; D: -; length: 12; V: TRBV20-1; size: -; CDR3: CSPQGMNTEAFF; DNA: TGCAGCCCCCAGGGGATGAACACTGAAGCTTTCTTT
J: TRBJ2-1; D: -; length: 14; V: TRBV24-1; size: many; CDR3: CATSDFTKGSEQFF; DNA: TGTGCCACCAGTGATTTCACGAAGGGTAGTGAGCAGTTCTTC
J: TRBJ2-1; D: TRBD1; length: 16; V: TRBV7-9; size: few; CDR3: CASSRFPGTGGYEQFF; DNA: TGTGCCAGCAGTCGTTTCCCCGGGACAGGGGGTTATGAGCAGTTCTTC
J: TRBJ1-4; D: -; length: 14; V: TRBV12-3/TRBV12-4; size: few; CDR3: CASSSRVSVEKLFF; DNA: TGTGCCAGCAGTTCGAGGGTCTCGGTTGAAAAACTGTTTTTT
J: TRBJ2-3; D: TRBD2; length: 16; V: TRBV24-1; size: -; CDR3: CATSDWGGGGGDTQYF; DNA: TGTGCCACCAGTGATTGGGGCGGCGGGGGTGGAGATACGCAGTATTTT
J: TRBJ2-3; D: TRBD2; length: 19; V: TRBV4-2; size: -; CDR3: CASSQDEVAGGLFTDTQYF; DNA: TGTGCCAGCAGCCAAGATGAGGTAGCGGGGGGGCTCTTCACAGATACGCAGTATTTT
J: TRBJ1-1; D: -; length: 13; V: TRBV11-3; size: few; CDR3: CASSLVPGTEAFF; DNA: TGTGCCAGCAGCTTAGTTCCAGGGACTGAAGCTTTCTTT
J: TRBJ2-5; D: -; length: 15; V: TRBV7-2; size: many; CDR3: CASSLRAGNIETQYF; DNA: TGTGCCAGCAGCTTACGCGCAGGGAATATAGAGACCCAGTACTTC
J: TRBJ1-5; D: TRBD1; length: 17; V: TRBV12-3/TRBV12-4; size: -; CDR3: CASSLATGPYSNQPQHF; DNA: TGTGCCAGCAGTTTGGCGACAGGGCCCTATAGCAATCAGCCCCAGCATTTT
J: TRBJ1-5; D: -; length: 14; V: TRBV10-3; size: few; CDR3: CAISGRGGNQPQHF; DNA: TGTGCCATCAGTGGCAGGGGAGGGAATCAGCCCCAGCATTTT
J: TRBJ2-3; D: -; length: 17; V: TRBV4-3; size: -; CDR3: CASSQAPSAFSTDTQYF; DNA: TGCGCCAGCAGCCAAGCCCCCTCAGCGTTTAGCACAGATACGCAGTATTTT
J: TRBJ2-7; D: -; length: 15; V: TRBV7-9; size: -; CDR3: CASSSPGALSYEQYF; DNA: TGTGCCAGCAGCTCCCCCGGGGCCCTCTCCTACGAGCAGTACTTC
J: TRBJ1-5; D: -; length: 15; V: TRBV7-2; size: few; CDR3: CASARGQHSNQPQHF; DNA: TGTGCCAGTGCGAGAGGACAGCATAGCAATCAGCCCCAGCATTTT
J: TRBJ2-1; D: TRBD1; length: 15; V: TRBV7-9; size: -; CDR3: CASSRGQGNFNEQFF; DNA: TGTGCCAGCAGCAGAGGACAGGGGAATTTTAATGAGCAGTTCTTC
J: TRBJ2-2; D: -; length: 16; V: TRBV7-2; size: -; CDR3: CASSAGRGMNTGELFF; DNA: TGTGCCAGCAGCGCCGGGCGAGGGATGAACACCGGGGAGCTGTTTTTT
J: TRBJ2-2; D: -; length: 14; V: TRBV2; size: -; CDR3: CASSEATETGELFF; DNA: TGTGCCAGCAGTGAGGCGACAGAAACCGGGGAGCTGTTTTTT
J: TRBJ2-3; D: TRBD1; length: 14; V: TRBV20-1; size: -; CDR3: CSASGQGRPDTQYF; DNA: TGCAGTGCTTCCGGACAGGGTAGGCCAGATACGCAGTATTTT
J: TRBJ2-3; D: TRBD2; length: 16; V: TRBV7-3; size: many; CDR3: CASSPLGLADTDTQYF; DNA: TGTGCCAGCAGCCCGCTGGGACTAGCCGACACAGATACGCAGTATTTT
J: TRBJ2-3; D: -; length: 15; V: TRBV4-3; size: once; CDR3: CASSQVWSGTDTQYF; DNA: TGCGCCAGCAGCCAAGTTTGGAGTGGCACAGATACGCAGTATTTT
J: TRBJ2-7; D: -; length: 13; V: TRBV12-5; size: few; CDR3: CASGAGIAYEQYF; DNA: TGTGCTAGTGGTGCAGGGATCGCCTACGAGCAGTACTTC
J: TRBJ2-4; D: -; length: 16; V: TRBV4-3; size: -; CDR3: CASSPRIGLAKNIQYF; DNA: TGCGCCAGCAGCCCTAGGATCGGGTTAGCCAAAAACATTCAGTACTTC
J: TRBJ2-3; D: TRBD2; length: 14; V: TRBV5-1; size: many; CDR3: CASSSMTSADTQYF; DNA: TGCGCCAGCAGCTCGATGACTAGCGCAGATACGCAGTATTTT
J: TRBJ2-1; D: -; length: 16; V: TRBV19; size: -; CDR3: CASSIDQGSSYNEQFF; DNA: TGTGCCAGTAGTATAGATCAGGGGTCCTCCTACAATGAGCAGTTCTTC
J: TRBJ1-6; D: -; length: 14; V: TRBV6-1; size: few; CDR3: CASTRGGWGSPLHF; DNA: TGTGCCAGCACCCGAGGGGGTTGGGGTTCACCCCTCCACTTT
J: TRBJ2-5; D: -; length: 17; V: TRBV6-5; size: -; CDR3: CASSYSGFTGYQETQYF; DNA: TGTGCCAGCAGTTACTCGGGATTTACAGGGTACCAAGAGACCCAGTACTTC